The source of this TCR beta chain is a study of T cell responses to AZD1222 COVID-19 vaccine. The CDR3 spans 14 residues. The V gene's germline CDR1 is LNHDA and CDR2 SQIVND (reference sequence). V was cut by 7 bases and J by 0 bases, with 10 bases left in between. Sequencing used immunoSEQ multiplex PCR; TCRdb keeps in-frame clones, though not all of them. The profile shows some 67,000 clones, about four fifths of them singletons. The source material was peripheral blood, sampled 28 days after the second AZD1222 dose. The receptor was derived from an adult who received the AZD1222 COVID-19 vaccine. The chain has TRBV19 and TRBJ1-3; D is unclear. The CDR3 nucleotides are TGTGCCAGTAAAAGCCAGACCTCTGGAAACACCATATATTTT. It specifies CASKSQTSGNTIYF.